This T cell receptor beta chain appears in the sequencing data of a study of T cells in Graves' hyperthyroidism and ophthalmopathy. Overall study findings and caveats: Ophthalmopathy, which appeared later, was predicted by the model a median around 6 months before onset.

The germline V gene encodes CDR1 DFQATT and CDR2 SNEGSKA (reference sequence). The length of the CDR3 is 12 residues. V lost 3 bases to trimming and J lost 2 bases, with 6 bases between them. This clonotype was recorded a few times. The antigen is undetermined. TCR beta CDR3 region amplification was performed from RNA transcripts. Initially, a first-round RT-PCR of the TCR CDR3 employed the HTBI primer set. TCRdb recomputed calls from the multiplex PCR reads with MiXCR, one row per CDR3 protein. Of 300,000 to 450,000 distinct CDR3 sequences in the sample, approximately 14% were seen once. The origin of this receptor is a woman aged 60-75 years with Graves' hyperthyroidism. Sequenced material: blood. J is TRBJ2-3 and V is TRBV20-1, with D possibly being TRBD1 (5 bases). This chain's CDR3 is CSARTVTDTQYF. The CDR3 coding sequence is TGCAGTGCTAGGACAGTCACAGATACGCAGTATTTT.